The rows below give T cell receptor beta chains drawn from one sample of a study of tissue T cells after allogeneic stem cell transplantation. The table came from immunoSEQ multiplex PCR; TCRdb's copy has only in-frame clones and leaves some out. This table has 4,000 to 5,000 clones, more than 65% appearing once. The sequenced sample was duodenal tissue, obtained at autopsy. The receptors were sampled from a female patient aged 18 to 55 with steroid-refractory graft-versus-host disease after an allogeneic stem cell transplant. Among the T cells, some may be from the graft donor. Both conserved end residues are part of each CDR3. A D gene is named only where the DNA matches it firmly. Size tells how often a clone was seen (once, few, many) or the class of an expanded clone, and some rows leave it out.

J gene	D gene	clone size	V gene	CDR3 DNA	CDR3 protein
TRBJ2-3	TRBD1	.	TRBV29-1	TGCAGCGTTGGGGACAGGGTAAGAGATACGCAGTATTTT	CSVGDRVRDTQYF
TRBJ2-1	TRBD2	large	TRBV6-5	TGTGCCAGCGGGACTAGATCCTACAATGAGCAGTTCTTC	CASGTRSYNEQFF
TRBJ1-1	TRBD1	medium-sized	TRBV19	TGTGCCAGTAGTCCTTGGGACAGGGCTAACACTGAAGCTTTCTTT	CASSPWDRANTEAFF
TRBJ1-1	.	.	TRBV5-1	TGCGCCAGCAGCTTTAGAAAGGGAGGGGACACTGAAGCTTTCTTT	CASSFRKGGDTEAFF
TRBJ2-2	.	.	TRBV10-1	TGCGCCAGCAGGCGTACCGTAGCCTCCGGGGAGCTGTTTTTT	CASRRTVASGELFF
TRBJ2-7	.	.	TRBV10-3	TGTGCCATCAGTGATATCGAGAGCGGCGAGCAGTACTTC	CAISDIESGEQYF
TRBJ2-1	.	.	TRBV5-6	TGTGCCAGCAGCTTGTGGAGCGGAACCCTGAATGAGCAGTTCTTC	CASSLWSGTLNEQFF
TRBJ1-1	.	once	TRBV19	TGTGCCAGTAGTCCCAGGAGGACTGAAGCTTTCTTT	CASSPRRTEAFF
TRBJ2-4	.	once	TRBV5-5	TGTGCCAGCAACCCTCGGGACAATGAGGCCATTCAGTACTTC	CASNPRDNEAIQYF
TRBJ1-2	.	once	TRBV6-1	TGTGCCAGCAGTGAAAGGCACTATGGCTACACCTTC	CASSERHYGYTF
TRBJ2-7	.	.	TRBV27	TGTGCCAGCAGTTTATCGATCCCCAGGGGCTACGAGCAGTACTTC	CASSLSIPRGYEQYF
TRBJ2-7	.	.	TRBV4-1	TGCGCCAGCAGCCCGCGGCCGGGAGTGCTATACGAGCAGTACTTC	CASSPRPGVLYEQYF
TRBJ1-6	.	few	TRBV7-8	TGTGCCAGCAGAGTGGGCAGGGGAAATTCACCCCTCCACTTT	CASRVGRGNSPLHF
TRBJ2-7	TRBD2	.	TRBV7-9	TGTGCCAGCAGCCCCCGACTAGCCCACCCCTACGAGCAGTACTTC	CASSPRLAHPYEQYF
TRBJ2-7	TRBD1	few	TRBV28	TGTGCCAGCAGTTTATGGGGACAGGGGTTATACGAGCAGTACTTC	CASSLWGQGLYEQYF
TRBJ1-1	TRBD1	.	TRBV25-1	TGTGCCAGCAGTCACACCAGGGACAGGGGTCACACTGAAGCTTTCTTT	CASSHTRDRGHTEAFF
TRBJ2-5	.	few	TRBV5-1	TGCGCCAGCAGCTATAGCGGTGAAGAGACCCAGTACTTC	CASSYSGEETQYF
TRBJ1-5	.	few	TRBV6-5	TGTGCCAGGGGGGTAGGTCGGGGATTCAATCAGCCCCAGCATTTT	CARGVGRGFNQPQHF
TRBJ2-5	.	.	TRBV6-5	TGTGCCAGCAGTTACCAAGAGACCCAGTACTTC	CASSYQETQYF
TRBJ2-2	TRBD2	.	TRBV27	TGTGCCAGCACCCTTGGGGGGGGCACCGGGGAGCTGTTTTTT	CASTLGGGTGELFF
TRBJ1-4	TRBD1	few	TRBV2	TGTGCCAGCAGCCTAGGACAGGGCCGAAATGAAAAACTGTTTTTT	CASSLGQGRNEKLFF
TRBJ1-1	.	.	TRBV9	TGTGCCAGCACCGAAGGGGCCGACACTGAAGCTTTCTTT	CASTEGADTEAFF
TRBJ2-7	.	.	TRBV5-1	TGCGCCAGCAGCTTGGCCGCCGGCCCCGAGCAGTACTTC	CASSLAAGPEQYF
TRBJ2-3	.	.	TRBV5-1	TGCGCCAGCAGCTTAAGGACAGATACTTCGGATACGCAGTATTTT	CASSLRTDTSDTQYF
TRBJ2-3	.	.	TRBV6-9	TGTGCCAGCACTATTGAAGGCCATCCAACGACTATCTCTAGCGCAGATACGCAGTATTTT	CASTIEGHPTTISSADTQYF
TRBJ1-1	.	.	TRBV5-1	TGCGCCAGCCACTTGAGGCCCACTGGGTACACTGAAGCTTTCTTT	CASHLRPTGYTEAFF
TRBJ1-1	TRBD1	.	TRBV12-3/TRBV12-4	TGTGCCAGCAATCAGGACAGGGTCACTGAAGCTTTCTTT	CASNQDRVTEAFF
TRBJ2-3	.	.	TRBV2	TGTGCCAGCAGGAACCGGACGGATTACACAGATACGCAGTATTTT	CASRNRTDYTDTQYF
TRBJ2-7	TRBD1	.	TRBV27	TGTGCCAGCAGCCCCACCTTCCGACAGGGGGGGCCCTACGAGCAGTACTTC	CASSPTFRQGGPYEQYF
TRBJ2-7	TRBD2	.	TRBV13	TGTGCCAGCAGCCCAACCCCTTCTAGCGGGTTCTCCTACGAGCAGTACTTC	CASSPTPSSGFSYEQYF
TRBJ2-3	TRBD1	.	TRBV28	TGTGCCAGCAGTTTTACTTGGGACAGGGAAAAGCAGTATTTT	CASSFTWDREKQYF
TRBJ2-3	.	.	TRBV5-1	TGCGCCAGCAGCCCCCTAGACCCAGATACGCAGTATTTT	CASSPLDPDTQYF
TRBJ2-6	.	few	TRBV29-1	TGCAGCGAGGTAGCTGGGGCCAACGTCCTGACTTTC	CSEVAGANVLTF
TRBJ1-4	.	.	TRBV19	TGTGCCAGTATTCAGACACCTGGTGAACTGTTTTTT	CASIQTPGELFF
TRBJ2-7	TRBD2	.	TRBV7-2	TGTGCCAGCAGCTTACAGCGGGGAGCCTACGAGCAGTACTTC	CASSLQRGAYEQYF
TRBJ2-7	.	few	TRBV7-3	TGTGCCAGCAGCTTAACAGGGGGATACGAGCAGTACTTC	CASSLTGGYEQYF
TRBJ2-1	.	.	TRBV7-9	TGTGCCAGCAGCCCCCAAGAGGGGGGCCACTACAATGAGCAGTTCTTC	CASSPQEGGHYNEQFF
TRBJ2-3	TRBD1	.	TRBV28	TGTGCCAGCAGTTCTTTTCTCCAGACAGGGGGCAGGGCAGATACGCAGTATTTT	CASSSFLQTGGRADTQYF
TRBJ2-1	TRBD1	.	TRBV6-2/TRBV6-3	TGTGCCAGCAGTTACTCCATACGACAGGGCTCCTATGAGCAGTTCTTC	CASSYSIRQGSYEQFF
TRBJ2-1	.	.	TRBV14	TGTGCCAGCAGCCAATGGGGGGCGCACTCCTACAATGAGCAGTTCTTC	CASSQWGAHSYNEQFF
TRBJ1-2	.	.	TRBV2	TGTGCCACCTCAGGGGATCGGTTGTCAGGCTACACCTTC	CATSGDRLSGYTF
TRBJ1-4	.	.	TRBV27	TGTGCCAGCAGTTTTGACAGGAGTGGAAAACTGTTTTTT	CASSFDRSGKLFF
TRBJ2-7	TRBD2	few	TRBV4-1	TGCGCCAGCAGCCCCTCTAGCGGGAGACCCTACGAGCAGTACTTC	CASSPSSGRPYEQYF
TRBJ2-2	.	.	TRBV19	TGTGCCAGTAGCCCCGGGACTTTTACGAACACCGGGGAGCTGTTTTTT	CASSPGTFTNTGELFF
TRBJ1-1	TRBD1	.	TRBV7-9	TGTGCCAGCAGGTCCGACAGGGGTGAAGCTTTCTTT	CASRSDRGEAFF
TRBJ1-2	.	.	TRBV25-1	TGTGCCAGCAGTGAATTTGTAGGGAACTATGGCTACACCTTC	CASSEFVGNYGYTF
TRBJ1-2	.	.	TRBV7-2	TGTGCCAGCAGCTTACTGGAGGGGGGCTATGGCTACACCTTC	CASSLLEGGYGYTF
TRBJ2-3	.	.	TRBV9	TGTGCCAGCAGCGTATTTAGCGCCTTCACAGATACGCAGTATTTT	CASSVFSAFTDTQYF
TRBJ2-7	.	.	TRBV2	TGTGCCAGCAGTGGCTACGAGCAGTACTTC	CASSGYEQYF
TRBJ1-5	TRBD1	.	TRBV30	TGTGCCTGGAGTGTAGAAGGCTGTGACAGGGAAGGGTTGGGCAATCAGCCCCAGCATTTT	CAWSVEGCDREGLGNQPQHF
TRBJ2-5	.	.	TRBV5-5	TGTGCCAGCAGCGCTGGACCGAACCAAGAGACCCAGTACTTC	CASSAGPNQETQYF
TRBJ2-7	TRBD2	.	TRBV5-1	TGCGCCAGCAGCTTGGCGCAGGGAGGGCCCTACGAGCAGTACTTC	CASSLAQGGPYEQYF
TRBJ2-1	TRBD2	.	TRBV24-1	TGTGCCACCAGTTCATCGGGAGGGCCTATTGAGCAGTTCTTC	CATSSSGGPIEQFF
TRBJ1-4	.	.	TRBV5-1	TGCGCCAGCAGCCAAAATCATGGTCCGGGCGATGGGGAAAAACTGTTTTTT	CASSQNHGPGDGEKLFF